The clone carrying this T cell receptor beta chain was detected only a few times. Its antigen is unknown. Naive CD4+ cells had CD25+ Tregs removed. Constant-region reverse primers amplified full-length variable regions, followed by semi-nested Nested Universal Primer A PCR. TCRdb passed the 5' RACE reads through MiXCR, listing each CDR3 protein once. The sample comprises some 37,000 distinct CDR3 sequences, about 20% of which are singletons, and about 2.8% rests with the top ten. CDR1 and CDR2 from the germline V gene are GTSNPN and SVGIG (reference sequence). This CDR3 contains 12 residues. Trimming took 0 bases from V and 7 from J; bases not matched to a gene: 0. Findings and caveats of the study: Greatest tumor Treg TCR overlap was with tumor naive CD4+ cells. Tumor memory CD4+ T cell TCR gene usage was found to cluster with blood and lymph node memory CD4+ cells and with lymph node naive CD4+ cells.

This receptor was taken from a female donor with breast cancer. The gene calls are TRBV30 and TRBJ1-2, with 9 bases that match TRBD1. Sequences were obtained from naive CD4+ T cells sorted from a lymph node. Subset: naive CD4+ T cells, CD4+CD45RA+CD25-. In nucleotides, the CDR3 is TGTGCCTGGAGTGTACAGGGGGCTGGCTACACCTTC. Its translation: CAWSVQGAGYTF. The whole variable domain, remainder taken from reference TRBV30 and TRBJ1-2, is SQTIHQWPATLVQPVGSPLSLECTVEGTSNPNLYWYRQAAGRGLQLLFYSVGIGQISSEVPQNLSASRPQDRQFILSSKKLLLSDSGFYLCAWSVQGAGYTFGSGTRLTVV.